This T cell receptor (beta chain) was sequenced for a study of tissue T cells after allogeneic stem cell transplantation. Profiled with immunoSEQ multiplex PCR; TCRdb holds only in-frame clones, not every one. The repertoire holds some 12,000 clones, approximately 70% seen once, with over 13% in the top ten. V was shortened by 4 bases and J by 4 bases, with 4 bases between the two germline ends. The CDR3 totals 11 residues. CDR1 is ENHRY and CDR2 is SYGVKD in the germline V gene. This specimen consisted of tissue from the right colon, obtained at autopsy. The rearrangement joins TRBV10-3 to TRBJ2-5; D uncertain. This clonotype was obtained from a woman aged 18 to 55 with breast cancer. The CDR3 region is CAISVGETQYF. CDR3 DNA: TGTGCCATCAGTGTAGGAGAGACCCAGTACTTC.